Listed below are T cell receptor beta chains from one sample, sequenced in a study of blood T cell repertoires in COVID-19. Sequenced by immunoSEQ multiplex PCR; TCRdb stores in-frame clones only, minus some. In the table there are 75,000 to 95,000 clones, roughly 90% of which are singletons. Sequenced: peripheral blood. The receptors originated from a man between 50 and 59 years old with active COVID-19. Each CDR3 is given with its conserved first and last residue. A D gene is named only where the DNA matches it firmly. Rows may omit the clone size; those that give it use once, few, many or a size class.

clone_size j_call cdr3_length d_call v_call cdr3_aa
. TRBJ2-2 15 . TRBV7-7 CASSQRAGNTGELFF
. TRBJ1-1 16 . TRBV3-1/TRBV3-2 CASSQESYRRGPEAFF
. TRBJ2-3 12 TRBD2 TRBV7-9 CASGGVTDTQYF
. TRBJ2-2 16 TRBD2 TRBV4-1 CASKAKRGGSTGELFF
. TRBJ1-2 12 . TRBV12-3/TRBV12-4 CASSRRGDGYTF
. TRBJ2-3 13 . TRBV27 CASTGSSTDTQYF
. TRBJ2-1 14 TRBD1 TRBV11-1 CASSPGQGGYEQFF
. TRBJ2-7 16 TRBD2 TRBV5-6 CASSAPSGTSDREQYF
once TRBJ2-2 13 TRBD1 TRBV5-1 CASSRTGSGELFF
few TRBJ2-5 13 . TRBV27 CASSLSYQETQYF
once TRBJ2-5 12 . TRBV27 CASSFFGETQYF
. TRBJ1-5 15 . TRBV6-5 CASRIGTGRRQPQHF
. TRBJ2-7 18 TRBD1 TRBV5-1 CASSLVIMSGGEGYEQYF
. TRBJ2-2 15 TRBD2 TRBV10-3 CAITRLAGLTGELFF
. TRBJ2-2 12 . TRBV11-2 CASSPYTGELFF
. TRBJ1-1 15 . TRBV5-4 CASSSGGGMGTEAFF
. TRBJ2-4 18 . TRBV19 CASSTPNRQGGAKNIQYF
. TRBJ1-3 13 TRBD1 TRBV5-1 CASGQGSGNTIYF
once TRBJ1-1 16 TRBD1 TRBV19 CASSIGAGGQDTEAFF
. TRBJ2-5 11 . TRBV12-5 CASSEEETQYF
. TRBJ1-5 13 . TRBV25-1 CASGQGGGQPQHF
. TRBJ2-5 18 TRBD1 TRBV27 CASSLNPKGQVRQETQYF
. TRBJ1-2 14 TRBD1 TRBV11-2 CASSPGTGSYGYTF
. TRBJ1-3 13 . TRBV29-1 CSVRVGSGNTIYF
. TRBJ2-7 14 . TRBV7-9 CASSGHGGTYEQYF
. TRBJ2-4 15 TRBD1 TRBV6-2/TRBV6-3 CASSRQGAAKNIQYF
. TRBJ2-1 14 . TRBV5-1 CASSLNSLYNEQFF
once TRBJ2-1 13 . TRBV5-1 CASSLQGSREQFF
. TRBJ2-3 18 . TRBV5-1 CASSLRGRDETSTDTQYF
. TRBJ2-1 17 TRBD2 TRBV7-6 CASSLRRATSGNNEQFF
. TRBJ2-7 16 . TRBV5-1 CASSLMTASAMGEQYF
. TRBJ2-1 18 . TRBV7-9 CASSSTDRTRSSYNEQFF
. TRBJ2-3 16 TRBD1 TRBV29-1 CSVGSTGVSSTDTQYF
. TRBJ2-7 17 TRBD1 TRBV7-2 CASSLGGLRDSSYEQYF
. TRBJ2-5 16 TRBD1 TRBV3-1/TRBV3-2 CASSQRTGPRKETQYF
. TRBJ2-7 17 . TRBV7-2 CASSLPTGGGPSYEQYF
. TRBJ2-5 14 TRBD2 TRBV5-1 CASSRASGGETQYF
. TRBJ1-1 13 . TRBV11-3 CASSSLRIPEAFF
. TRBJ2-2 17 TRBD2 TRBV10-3 CAISDIGLAGGTGELFF
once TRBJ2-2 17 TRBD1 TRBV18 CASSPATGTGNTGELFF
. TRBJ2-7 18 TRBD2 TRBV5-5 CASSLGLAGPSSGNEQYF
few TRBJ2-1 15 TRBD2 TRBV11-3 CASSSTRGWSTEQFF
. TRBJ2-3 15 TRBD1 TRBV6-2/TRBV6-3 CASSKRDRAVATQYF
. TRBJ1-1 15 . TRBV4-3 CASSPARSRATEAFF
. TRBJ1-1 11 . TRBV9 CASSPQTEAFF
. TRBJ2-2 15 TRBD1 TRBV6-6 CAASEAGGNTGELFF
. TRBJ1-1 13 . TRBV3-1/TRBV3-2 CASSQGAPARAFF
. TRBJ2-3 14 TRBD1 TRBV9 CASSLGQGEDTQYF
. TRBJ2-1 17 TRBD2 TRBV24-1 CATSARLASGKLDEQFF
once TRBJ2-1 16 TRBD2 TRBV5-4 CASSPLSGASYNEQFF
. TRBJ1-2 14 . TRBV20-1 CSASDRGGGYGYTF
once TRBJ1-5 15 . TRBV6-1 CASSEASSSNQPQHF
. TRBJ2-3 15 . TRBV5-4 CASTLEGTSTDTQYF